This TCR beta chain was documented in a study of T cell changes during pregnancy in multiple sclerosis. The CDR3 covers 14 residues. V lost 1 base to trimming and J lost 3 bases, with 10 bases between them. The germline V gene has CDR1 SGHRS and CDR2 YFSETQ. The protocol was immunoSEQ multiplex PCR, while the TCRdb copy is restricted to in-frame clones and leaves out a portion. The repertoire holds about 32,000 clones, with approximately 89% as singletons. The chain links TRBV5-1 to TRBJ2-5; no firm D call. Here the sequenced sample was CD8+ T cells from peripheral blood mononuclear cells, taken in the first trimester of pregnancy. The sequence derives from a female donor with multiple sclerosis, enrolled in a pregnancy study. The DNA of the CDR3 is TGCGCCAGCAGCTTGACTATTTTGGAAGAGACCCAGTACTTC. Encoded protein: CASSLTILEETQYF. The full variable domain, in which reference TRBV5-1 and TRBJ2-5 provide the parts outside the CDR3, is KAGVTQTPRYLIKTRGQQVTLSCSPISGHRSVSWYQQTPGQGLQFLFEYFSETQRNKGNFPGRFSGRQFSNSRSEMNVSTLELGDSALYLCASSLTILEETQYFGPGTRLLVL.